This TCR beta chain is from a study of blood T cell repertoires in COVID-19. The CDR3 length is 14 residues. Germline V lookup: CDR1 ENHRY, CDR2 SYGVKD. J gave up 6 bases and V 8 bases, and 9 bases lay outside the gene matches. Only in-frame clones appear in the TCRdb table, and some are missing; sequencing was by immunoSEQ multiplex PCR. The data hold 150,000 to 170,000 clones, with around 74% observed a single time. The chain couples TRBV10-3 to TRBJ2-3; TRBD1 aligns across 9 bases. Material: peripheral blood. The receptor was derived from an elderly woman with acute or convalescent COVID-19. CDR3 amino acids: CAIGRTGARDTQYF. CDR3 bases: TGTGCCATCGGTCGGACAGGGGCGCGCGATACGCAGTATTTT.